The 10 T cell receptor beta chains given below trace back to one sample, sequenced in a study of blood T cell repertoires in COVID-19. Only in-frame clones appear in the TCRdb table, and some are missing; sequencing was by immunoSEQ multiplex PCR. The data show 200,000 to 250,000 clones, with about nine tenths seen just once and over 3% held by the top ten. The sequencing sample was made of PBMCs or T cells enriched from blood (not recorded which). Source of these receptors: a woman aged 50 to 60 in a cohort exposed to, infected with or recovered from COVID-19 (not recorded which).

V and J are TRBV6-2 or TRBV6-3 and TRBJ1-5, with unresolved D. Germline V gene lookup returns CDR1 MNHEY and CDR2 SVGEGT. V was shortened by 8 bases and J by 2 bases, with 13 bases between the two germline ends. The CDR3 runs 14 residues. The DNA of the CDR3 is TGTGCCAGCCGCCCAGCGGCGGGCAATCAGCCCCAGCATTTT. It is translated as CASRPAAGNQPQHF.

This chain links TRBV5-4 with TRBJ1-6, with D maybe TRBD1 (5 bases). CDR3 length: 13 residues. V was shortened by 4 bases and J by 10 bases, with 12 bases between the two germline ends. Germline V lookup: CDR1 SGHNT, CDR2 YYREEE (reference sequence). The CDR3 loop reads CASSIGGGSPLHF. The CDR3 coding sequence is TGTGCCAGCAGCATCGGGGGAGGCTCACCCCTCCACTTT.

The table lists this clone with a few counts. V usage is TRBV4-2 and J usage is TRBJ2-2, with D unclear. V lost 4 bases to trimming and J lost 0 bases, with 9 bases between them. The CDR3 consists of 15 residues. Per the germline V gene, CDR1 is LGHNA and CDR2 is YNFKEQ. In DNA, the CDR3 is TGTGCCAGCAGCCCATTTACACCGAACACCGGGGAGCTGTTTTTT. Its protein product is CASSPFTPNTGELFF.

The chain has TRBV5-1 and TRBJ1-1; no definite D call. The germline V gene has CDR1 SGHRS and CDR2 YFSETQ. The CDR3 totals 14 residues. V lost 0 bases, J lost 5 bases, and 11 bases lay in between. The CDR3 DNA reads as TGCGCCAGCAGCTTGGGCGGTGGTGGGACTGAAGCTTTCTTT. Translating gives CASSLGGGGTEAFF.

DNA for the CDR3: TGTGCCAGTAGTCTCCCGGGGAGCGGGGCAACGAACACCGGGGAGCTGTTTTTT. It translates to CASSLPGSGATNTGELFF. The chain is built from TRBV19 and TRBJ2-2; 7 bases line up with TRBD2. There are 18 residues in the CDR3. CDR1 is LNHDA and CDR2 is SQIVND in the germline V gene (reference sequence). V lost 5 bases and J lost 0; bases outside the gene matches: 12.

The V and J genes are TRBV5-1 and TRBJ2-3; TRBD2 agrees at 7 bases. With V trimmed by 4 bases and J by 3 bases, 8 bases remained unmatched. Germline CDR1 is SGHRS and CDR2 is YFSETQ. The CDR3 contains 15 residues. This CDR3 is CASSRGGAATDTQYF. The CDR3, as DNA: TGCGCCAGCAGCCGGGGAGGGGCGGCGACAGATACGCAGTATTTT.

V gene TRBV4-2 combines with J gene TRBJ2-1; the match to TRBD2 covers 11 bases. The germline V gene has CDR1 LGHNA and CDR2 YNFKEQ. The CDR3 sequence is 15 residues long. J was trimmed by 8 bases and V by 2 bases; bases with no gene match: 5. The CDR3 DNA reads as TGTGCCAGCAGCCAATCTAGCGGGGGGCGAGATGAGCAGTTCTTC. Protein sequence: CASSQSSGGRDEQFF.

The CDR3 sequence is CSARGATNEKLFF. For the CDR3, the DNA is TGCAGCGCCCGGGGTGCAACTAATGAAAAACTGTTTTTT. This chain links TRBV29-1 with TRBJ1-4; D gene uncertain. The V end lost 7 bases, the J end lost 0 bases, and 9 bases lay between the germline ends. Germline CDR1 SQVTM, CDR2 ANQGSEA. The CDR3 length is 13 residues.

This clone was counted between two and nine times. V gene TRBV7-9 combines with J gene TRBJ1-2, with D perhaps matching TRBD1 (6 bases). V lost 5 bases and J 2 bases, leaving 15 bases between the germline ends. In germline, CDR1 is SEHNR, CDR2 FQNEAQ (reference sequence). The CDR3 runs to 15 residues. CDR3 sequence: CASSPVGTSNYGYTF. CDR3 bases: TGTGCCAGCAGCCCCGTAGGGACATCGAACTATGGCTACACCTTC.

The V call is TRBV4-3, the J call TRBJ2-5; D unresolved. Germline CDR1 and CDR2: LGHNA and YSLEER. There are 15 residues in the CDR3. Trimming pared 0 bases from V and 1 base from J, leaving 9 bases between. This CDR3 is CASSQDAAPQETQYF. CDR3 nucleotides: TGCGCCAGCAGCCAAGATGCGGCACCCCAAGAGACCCAGTACTTC.